These 17 T cell receptor beta chains were sequenced from one sample in a study of cytotoxic CD8 clonotypes in ibrutinib-treated CLL. Sequencing was performed with immunoSEQ multiplex PCR; in TCRdb, only in-frame clones are kept and a portion is missing. This table has approximately 140,000 clones, roughly 80% appearing once. The sequencing here drew on PBMCs, taken after 12 months of ibrutinib treatment. Every receptor here comes from a human donor with chronic lymphocytic leukemia.

The chain uses TRBV5-5 and TRBJ2-7; a weak D match, TRBD2 (5 bases). In germline, CDR1 is SGHKS, CDR2 YYEKEE (reference sequence). The V end was cut by 3 bases, the J end by 0 bases, with 10 bases between. This CDR3 spans 14 amino acids. DNA for the CDR3: TGTGCCAGCAGCTCATCTAGCTACTCCTACGAGCAGTACTTC. Protein: CASSSSSYSYEQYF.

The V and J genes are TRBV11-3 and TRBJ2-7; D is undetermined. The V gene lost 6 bases and the J gene lost 2 bases, with 17 bases spanning the gap. The CDR3 has 15 residues. Germline CDR1 SGHNT, CDR2 YENEEA. CDR3 sequence reads: CASSYRNDITYEQYF. The CDR3 DNA reads TGTGCCAGCAGTTACCGAAATGACATAACCTACGAGCAGTACTTC.

V usage is TRBV5-1 and J usage is TRBJ2-7, with a tentative D call TRBD1 (5 bases). Trimming cost V 5 bases and J 1 base, with 7 bases left between them. This CDR3 region has 12 residues. Germline-derived CDR1 and CDR2 are SGHRS and YFSETQ. The CDR3 region has the DNA TGCGCCAGCAGGGCAGGGTCCTACGAGCAGTACTTC. Translation: CASRAGSYEQYF.

This chain joins TRBV4-3 and TRBJ2-1, with D perhaps TRBD1 (6 bases). The CDR3 spans 15 residues. Trimming shortened V by 5 bases and J by 8 bases, and 19 bases separated the two germline ends. Germline V gives CDR1 LGHNA, CDR2 YSLEER. The CDR3 coding sequence is TGCGCCAGCAGCACACAAGCCACAGGGTACGATGAGCAGTTCTTC. Translating gives CASSTQATGYDEQFF.

This clone was counted a few times. V gene TRBV7-8 combines with J gene TRBJ2-7; no clear D. This CDR3 spans 13 amino acids. V was clipped by 1 base and J by 7 bases, with 11 bases between them. CDR1 and CDR2 from the germline V gene are SGHVS and FQNEAQ. The CDR3 DNA reads TGTGCCAGCAGCTTAGTAGTTCGGACGGAGCAGTACTTC. Its translation: CASSLVVRTEQYF. The full variable domain, completed using reference TRBV7-8 and TRBJ2-7, is GAGVSQSPRYKVAKRGQDVALRCDPISGHVSLFWYQQALGQGPEFLTYFQNEAQLDKSGLPSDRFFAERPEGSVSTLKIQRTQQEDSAVYLCASSLVVRTEQYFGPGTRLTVT.

The chain recombines TRBV9 with TRBJ1-1; no reliable D call. The CDR3 sequence is 14 residues long. Germline CDR1 SGDLS, CDR2 YYNGEE. V dropped 0 bases and J dropped 5 bases, with 11 bases sitting between them. CDR3 DNA: TGTGCCAGCAGCGTAGGTCCTGGGGAAACTGAAGCTTTCTTT. Its protein is CASSVGPGETEAFF.

CDR3 nucleotide sequence: TGTGCCAGCAGCTTGGGATCGCAGCCCCAGCATTTT. This sequence encodes CASSLGSQPQHF. The chain has TRBV5-6 and TRBJ1-5; D remains unclear. The CDR3 runs 12 residues. Germline values: CDR1 SGHDT, CDR2 YYEEEE. The V end lost 0 bases, the J end lost 7 bases, and 5 bases lay between the germline ends.

The chain combines TRBV5-1 with TRBJ2-5; the match to TRBD2 covers 9 bases. From germline, CDR1 is SGHRS and CDR2 YFSETQ. V was pared by 5 bases and J by 4 bases, with 9 bases of the junction left unmatched. The CDR3 sequence is 15 residues long. The CDR3 region has the DNA TGCGCCAGCAGGGAGCGGGGGGATCGGGGAGAGACCCAGTACTTC. Amino acid sequence: CASRERGDRGETQYF. The entire variable domain, with the rest obtained from reference TRBV5-1 and TRBJ2-5, is as follows: KAGVTQTPRYLIKTRGQQVTLSCSPISGHRSVSWYQQTPGQGLQFLFEYFSETQRNKGNFPGRFSGRQFSNSRSEMNVSTLELGDSALYLCASRERGDRGETQYFGPGTRLLVL.

This clone appeared once. The chain is built from TRBV5-1 and TRBJ2-1; 8 nucleotides align to TRBD1. Germline lookup yields CDR1 SGHRS and CDR2 YFSETQ. The CDR3 covers 16 residues. The V segment lost 0 bases and the J segment 2 bases; nucleotides outside the gene matches: 4. This CDR3 is CASSLEQGVTYNEQFF. The DNA for the CDR3 is TGCGCCAGCAGCTTGGAACAGGGGGTCACCTACAATGAGCAGTTCTTC.

This chain connects TRBV5-1 to TRBJ2-7; D is perhaps TRBD1 (5 bases). CDR1 and CDR2 (germline): SGHRS, YFSETQ. The CDR3 covers 15 residues. Trimming left V 0 bases short and J 0 bases short, with 10 bases between. CDR3 DNA sequence: TGCGCCAGCAGCTTGGACAGGACGAGCTCCTACGAGCAGTACTTC. Its translation: CASSLDRTSSYEQYF. The full variable domain, with the rest looked up from reference TRBV5-1 and TRBJ2-7, is KAGVTQTPRYLIKTRGQQVTLSCSPISGHRSVSWYQQTPGQGLQFLFEYFSETQRNKGNFPGRFSGRQFSNSRSEMNVSTLELGDSALYLCASSLDRTSSYEQYFGPGTRLTVT.

The J gene is TRBJ2-1, the V gene TRBV11-3; tentative D call: TRBD1 (5 bases). Trimming shortened V by 5 bases and J by 5 bases, and 16 bases separated the two germline ends. CDR3 length: 15 amino acids. Germline CDR1 is SGHNT and CDR2 is YENEEA. DNA for the CDR3: TGTGCCAGCAGCCAAGGGGCCCCTCGAGACAATGAGCAGTTCTTC. Protein product: CASSQGAPRDNEQFF.

The genes are TRBV28 and TRBJ1-2; D gene unclear. V gave up 11 bases and J gave up 5 bases, with 15 bases separating them. CDR1 is MDHEN and CDR2 is SYDVKM in the germline V gene. The CDR3 has 12 amino acids. The CDR3 loop reads CAGGEGDYGYTF. The CDR3 DNA sequence: TGTGCCGGCGGCGAGGGAGATTATGGCTACACCTTC.

This clone came up a few times. V and J are TRBV5-6 and TRBJ2-3; 9 bases match TRBD2. The CDR3 is 17 residues long. V trimming: 4 bases; J trimming: 0 bases; junction bases outside the gene matches: 9. From germline, CDR1 is SGHDT and CDR2 YYEEEE. CDR3 sequence reads: CASSNSLAGDSTDTQYF. The CDR3 nucleotides are TGTGCCAGCAGCAACTCCTTAGCGGGAGATAGCACAGATACGCAGTATTTT.

This sequence joins TRBV9 and TRBJ2-7; maybe TRBD2 (6 bases). The CDR3 has 14 residues. The V and J ends lost 0 bases and 2 bases respectively, with 9 bases between them. Germline lookup yields CDR1 SGDLS and CDR2 YYNGEE. The CDR3 DNA is TGTGCCAGCAGCGTAGACGGGAGCGCCTACGAGCAGTACTTC. This encodes CASSVDGSAYEQYF.

CDR3 bases: TGTGCCAGCAGTGACGAGACTAGCGGGGGGCCGAACACCGGGGAGCTGTTTTTT. Protein sequence: CASSDETSGGPNTGELFF. The chain recombines TRBV6-4 with TRBJ2-2; 13 positions agree with TRBD2. The junction had 3 bases not matched to a gene; V was cut back by 2 bases and J by 0 bases. This CDR3 region has 18 residues. Germline V lookup: CDR1 MRHNA, CDR2 SNTAGT.

V gene TRBV7-6 combines with J gene TRBJ1-1; D unclear. Looked up from germline, CDR1 is SGHVS and CDR2 is FNYEAQ. V was cut by 5 bases and J by 5 bases, with 9 bases left in between. The CDR3 totals 12 residues. The DNA for the CDR3 is TGTGCCAGCAGCCCCCGAGGTACTGAAGCTTTCTTT. Its protein product is CASSPRGTEAFF. Filled out from reference TRBV7-6 and TRBJ1-1, the complete variable domain reads GAGVSQSPRYKVTKRGQDVALRCDPISGHVSLYWYRQALGQGPEFLTYFNYEAQQDKSGLPNDRFSAERPEGSISTLTIQRTEQRDSAMYRCASSPRGTEAFFGQGTRLTVV.

This clone has just one count. V and J are TRBV4-1 and TRBJ2-2; the match to TRBD1 covers 9 bases. Unmatched junction bases numbered 2, after V lost 3 bases and J lost 6 bases. CDR1 and CDR2 (germline): MGHRA, YSYEKL. The CDR3 extends over 14 amino acids. CDR3 loop: CASSQGQGPGELFF. Written as DNA, the CDR3 is TGCGCCAGCAGCCAGGGACAGGGACCCGGGGAGCTGTTTTTT.